The 21 T cell receptor beta chains in this list originate from one sample, sequenced in a study of a mutant IDH1 vaccine in newly diagnosed glioma. This table comes from immunoSEQ multiplex PCR, and its TCRdb copy is limited to in-frame clones, with some not included. This table has 60,000 to 75,000 clones, around 74% appearing once. Time point of the sample: baseline, week 1 (first vaccination visit). Described treatment: pre-vaccination baseline after standard-of-care therapy. The source material was PBMCs, sampled from a glioma patient treated with radiotherapy, temozolomide or both. These receptors were collected from a man aged 45 to 65 with glioma.

The rearrangement links TRBV28 to TRBJ2-3, with 10 bases that match TRBD2. The V gene's germline CDR1 is MDHEN and CDR2 SYDVKM. The CDR3 is 15 residues long. Trimming removed 3 bases from V and 3 bases from J; junction bases left unmatched: 3. CDR3 sequence reads: CASSLAAGGTDTQYF. The CDR3, as DNA: TGTGCCAGCAGTTTGGCAGCGGGGGGGACAGATACGCAGTATTTT.

Only a few counts were recorded for this clone. The rearrangement joins TRBV5-6 to TRBJ1-1; D call uncertain. CDR3 size: 12 residues. Germline values: CDR1 SGHDT, CDR2 YYEEEE. V lost 7 bases and J 0 bases, leaving 7 bases between the germline ends. The CDR3 bases are TGTGCCAGCCAACTTATGAACACTGAAGCTTTCTTT. Residues: CASQLMNTEAFF. The full variable domain, in which reference TRBV5-6 and TRBJ1-1 provide the parts outside the CDR3, is DAGVTQSPTHLIKTRGQQVTLRCSPKSGHDTVSWYQQALGQGPQFIFQYYEEEERQRGNFPDRFSGHQFPNYSSELNVNALLLGDSALYLCASQLMNTEAFFGQGTRLTVV.

This clone was seen a handful of times. J is TRBJ1-2 and V is TRBV10-1; no clear D gene. The germline gives CDR1 WNHNN, CDR2 SYGVQD (reference sequence). V lost 0 bases and J lost 2, with 7 bases in between. The CDR3 has 14 residues. The CDR3 DNA follows: TGCGCCAGCAGTGAGTCGGGCAGGAACTATGGCTACACCTTC. This gives the protein CASSESGRNYGYTF.

The rearrangement links TRBV15 to TRBJ1-3; D unresolved. This CDR3 is built from 19 residues. The germline gives CDR1 LNHNV, CDR2 YYDKDF (reference sequence). V was trimmed by 1 base and J by 0 bases, leaving 19 bases between them. CDR3 nucleotides: TGTGCCACCAGCAGAGCCCGGGCAGGTTTGGTCCTCTCTGGAAACACCATATATTTT. This sequence encodes CATSRARAGLVLSGNTIYF. The whole variable domain, remainder taken from reference TRBV15 and TRBJ1-3, is DAMVIQNPRYQVTQFGKPVTLSCSQTLNHNVMYWYQQKSSQAPKLLFHYYDKDFNNEADTPDNFQSRRPNTSFCFLDIRSPGLGDTAMYLCATSRARAGLVLSGNTIYFGEGSWLTVV.

This chain joins TRBV7-9 and TRBJ2-5; 8 positions agree with TRBD1. Trimming cost V 5 bases and J 1 base; bases outside gene matches: 3. The germline gives CDR1 SEHNR, CDR2 FQNEAQ (reference sequence). This CDR3 contains 14 residues. The CDR3, as DNA: TGTGCCAGCAGCCCCGGGACAGGCCAAGAGACCCAGTACTTC. It encodes CASSPGTGQETQYF. Full variable domain (missing parts from reference TRBV7-9 and TRBJ2-5): DTGVSQNPRHKITKRGQNVTFRCDPISEHNRLYWYRQTLGQGPEFLTYFQNEAQLEKSRLLSDRFSAERPKGSFSTLEIQRTEQGDSAMYLCASSPGTGQETQYFGPGTRLLVL.

The V gene is TRBV30, the J gene TRBJ1-5; 8 positions agree with TRBD1. Trimming at V came to 2 bases and at J to 5 bases, leaving 11 bases not matched to a gene. This CDR3 spans 16 amino acids. Germline-derived CDR1 and CDR2 are GTSNPN and SVGIG (reference sequence). Here the CDR3 reads CAWSPTGQGRDQPQHF. CDR3 nucleotide sequence: TGTGCCTGGAGTCCGACCGGACAGGGAAGAGATCAGCCCCAGCATTTT.

The chain links TRBV10-3 to TRBJ1-2, with D possibly TRBD1 on 6 matching bases. Trimming left V 3 bases short and J 8 bases short, with 10 bases between. In germline, CDR1 is ENHRY, CDR2 SYGVKD. This CDR3 region has 12 residues. The CDR3 DNA is TGTGCCATCAGTGACTACAGGGAAGGCTACACCTTC. Residues: CAISDYREGYTF.

The gene calls are TRBV5-4 and TRBJ2-5; D gene unclear. This CDR3 spans 13 amino acids. CDR1 and CDR2 from the germline V gene are SGHNT and YYREEE (reference sequence). Between the trimmed V and J ends, which lost 2 bases and 1 base, there was a span of 6 bases. CDR3 in DNA: TGTGCCAGCAGCTTAGGCAGCCAAGAGACCCAGTACTTC. Residues: CASSLGSQETQYF.

The CDR3 region is CASSTYRGRVPDGYTF. Written as DNA, the CDR3 is TGTGCCAGCAGCACCTACAGGGGGAGAGTTCCTGATGGCTACACCTTC. The chain is built from TRBV5-6 and TRBJ1-2; 8 bases fit TRBD1. Germline V gene sequence: CDR1 SGHDT, CDR2 YYEEEE. Unmatched junction bases numbered 14, after V lost 4 bases and J lost 6 bases. This CDR3 is built from 16 residues.

J is TRBJ1-5 and V is TRBV2, with D perhaps TRBD1 (5 bases). Germline CDR1 SNHLY, CDR2 FYNNEI. V was clipped by 9 bases and J by 9 bases, with 15 bases between them. This CDR3 is 12 amino acids long. In DNA form, the CDR3 reads TGTGCCAGTGCTGGGGCCCAAGGGCCCCAGCATTTT. Residues: CASAGAQGPQHF.

V is TRBV18 and J is TRBJ1-1; D gene unclear. Germline CDR1 and CDR2: KGHSH and LQKENI. The CDR3 has 13 residues. V was pared by 5 bases and J by 2 bases, with 9 bases between. The CDR3 sequence: CASSRTVNTEAFF. The CDR3 DNA reads as TGTGCCAGCTCAAGGACGGTAAACACTGAAGCTTTCTTT.

The rearrangement uses TRBV5-1 and TRBJ1-1; no reliable D call. Trimming left V 1 base short and J 1 base short, with 11 bases between. The CDR3 is 15 residues long. Germline assignment: CDR1 SGHRS and CDR2 YFSETQ. CDR3: CASSLQDLGNTEAFF. The CDR3 DNA is TGCGCCAGCAGCTTGCAAGACCTGGGGAACACTGAAGCTTTCTTT.

This chain uses TRBV4-1 with TRBJ2-2; possible D gene TRBD1, 5 bases. This CDR3 spans 15 amino acids. Germline CDR1 reads MGHRA; CDR2 reads YSYEKL. The V and J ends lost 4 bases and 3 bases respectively, with 12 bases between them. The CDR3 reads CASSRSPGYTGELFF. CDR3 coding DNA: TGCGCCAGCAGCCGGTCGCCAGGGTACACCGGGGAGCTGTTTTTT.

This clone was detected once. The junction differs from germline at one of its ends, possibly a read error. Other DNA sequences within the sample encode an identical CDR3. This sequence joins TRBV5-1 and TRBJ2-4; possibly TRBD1 for D (7 bases). From germline, CDR1 is SGHRS and CDR2 YFSETQ. The CDR3 is 14 amino acids. The CDR3 loop is CASSLGRGEDIQYF. DNA for the CDR3: TGCGCCAGCAGTTTGGGCAGGGGGGAGGACATTCAGTACTTC.

This clone was seen only once. The J gene is TRBJ2-7, the V gene TRBV7-2, with D possibly matching TRBD2 (5 bases). This CDR3 has 13 residues. Germline loops: CDR1 SGHTA, CDR2 FQGNSA. The V and J ends lost 1 base and 6 bases respectively, with 10 bases between them. The CDR3 here is CASSLENRGEQYF. CDR3 bases: TGTGCCAGCAGCTTAGAAAACCGGGGCGAGCAGTACTTC. The full variable domain, rest sourced from reference TRBV7-2 and TRBJ2-7, is GAGVSQSPSNKVTEKGKDVELRCDPISGHTALYWYRQSLGQGLEFLIYFQGNSAPDKSGLPSDRFSAERTGGSVSTLTIQRTQQEDSAVYLCASSLENRGEQYFGPGTRLTVT.

The chain has TRBV19 and TRBJ1-6, with 7 positions matching TRBD1. The trim removed 6 bases at V and 8 bases at J, leaving 7 bases unmatched. Germline loops: CDR1 LNHDA, CDR2 SQIVND (reference sequence). The CDR3 consists of 14 residues. The CDR3, as DNA: TGTGCCAGTAGACTACAGGGGAAGGATTCACCCCTCCACTTT. It specifies CASRLQGKDSPLHF. The entire variable domain, with the rest obtained from reference TRBV19 and TRBJ1-6, is as follows: DGGITQSPKYLFRKEGQNVTLSCEQNLNHDAMYWYRQDPGQGLRLIYYSQIVNDFQKGDIAEGYSVSREKKESFPLTVTSAQKNPTAFYLCASRLQGKDSPLHFGNGTRLTVT.

This clone was counted between two and nine times. Other DNA sequences in the sample encode the same CDR3. For the CDR3, the DNA is TGCGCCAGCAGCCAAGAGACAGGGGGGTATGGCTACACCTTC. The encoded protein is CASSQETGGYGYTF. The chain recombines TRBV4-3 with TRBJ1-2, with 9 bases that match TRBD1. Germline V gives CDR1 LGHNA, CDR2 YSLEER. This CDR3 is built from 14 residues. Losses at the gene ends were 0 bases for V and 5 bases for J; bases not matched to a gene: 1.

This clone rates as medium-sized (0.01 to 0.1%). The chain links TRBV6-4 to TRBJ2-6; weak D call: TRBD1 (6 bases). This CDR3 contains 16 residues. V was pared by 0 bases and J by 3 bases, with 9 bases between. CDR1 is MRHNA and CDR2 is SNTAGT in the germline V gene. CDR3 loop: CASSDSAGDGANVLTF. CDR3 coding DNA: TGTGCCAGCAGTGACTCAGCAGGGGATGGGGCCAACGTCCTGACTTTC.

This clone was recorded a few times. The chain uses TRBV7-2 and TRBJ2-5; TRBD1 matches 9 bases. V lost 4 bases, J lost 5 bases, and 8 bases stayed unmatched. This CDR3 comprises 15 residues. Germline lookup yields CDR1 SGHTA and CDR2 FQGNSA. The CDR3 sequence is CASSSQGAFSETQYF. The DNA of the CDR3 is TGTGCCAGCAGCTCACAGGGGGCTTTCTCCGAGACCCAGTACTTC. The full variable domain, completed using reference TRBV7-2 and TRBJ2-5, is GAGVSQSPSNKVTEKGKDVELRCDPISGHTALYWYRQSLGQGLEFLIYFQGNSAPDKSGLPSDRFSAERTGGSVSTLTIQRTQQEDSAVYLCASSSQGAFSETQYFGPGTRLLVL.

The V and J genes are TRBV6-1 and TRBJ2-7; 7 bases align to TRBD2. V was clipped by 6 bases and J by 2 bases; unmatched bases: 7. The CDR3 sequence is 14 residues long. Germline loops: CDR1 MNHNS, CDR2 SASEGT. CDR3 loop: CASRLGGGAYEQYF. CDR3 bases: TGTGCCAGCAGGCTGGGGGGGGGAGCCTACGAGCAGTACTTC.

This clone was observed a handful of times. The chain has TRBV27 and TRBJ1-1; 9 positions agree with TRBD1. Germline V gene data show CDR1 as MNHEY and CDR2 as SMNVEV (reference sequence). Unmatched junction bases numbered 7, after V lost 6 bases and J lost 2 bases. The CDR3 covers 15 residues. The CDR3 here is CASSDRGGRNTEAFF. The CDR3 nucleotides are TGTGCCAGCAGCGACAGGGGGGGACGAAACACTGAAGCTTTCTTT.